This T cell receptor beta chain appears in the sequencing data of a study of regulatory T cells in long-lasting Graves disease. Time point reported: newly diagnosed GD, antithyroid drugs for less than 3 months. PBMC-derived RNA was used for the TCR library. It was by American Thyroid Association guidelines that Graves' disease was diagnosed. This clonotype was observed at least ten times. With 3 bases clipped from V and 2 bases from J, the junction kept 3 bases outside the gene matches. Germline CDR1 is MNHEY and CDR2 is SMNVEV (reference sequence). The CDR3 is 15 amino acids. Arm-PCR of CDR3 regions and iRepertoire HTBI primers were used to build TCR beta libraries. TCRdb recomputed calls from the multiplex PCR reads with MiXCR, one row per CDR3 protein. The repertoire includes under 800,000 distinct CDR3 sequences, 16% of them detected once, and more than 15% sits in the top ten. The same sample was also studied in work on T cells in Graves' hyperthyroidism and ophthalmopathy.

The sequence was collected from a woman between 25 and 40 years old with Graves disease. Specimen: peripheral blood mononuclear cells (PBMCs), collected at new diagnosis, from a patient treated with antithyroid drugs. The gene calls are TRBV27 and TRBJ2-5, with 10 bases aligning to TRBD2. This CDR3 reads CASSLSGGGQETQYF. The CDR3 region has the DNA TGTGCCAGCAGTTTGAGCGGGGGGGGACAAGAGACCCAGTACTTC.